The 27 T cell receptor beta chains presented below share a single source sample, sequenced in a study of regulatory T cells in long-lasting Graves disease. Stated time point: newly diagnosed GD, antithyroid drugs for less than 3 months. Scientists built the TCR library using RNA that was extracted from PBMCs. In building TCR beta libraries, iRepertoire HTBI primers were used together with Arm-PCR of CDR3 regions. TCRdb ran MiXCR on the multiplex PCR reads and lists one entry per CDR3 protein. The profile shows approximately 540,000 distinct CDR3 sequences, more than 10% of them singletons. These data were also reused for a study on T cells in Graves' hyperthyroidism and ophthalmopathy.

Material: peripheral blood mononuclear cells (PBMCs), obtained at new diagnosis, from a patient treated with antithyroid drugs. These receptors were collected from a woman aged 25 to 39 with Graves disease.

This clonotype was seen ten or more times. The V gene is TRBV7-2, the J gene TRBJ2-5; the D call may be TRBD1 or TRBD2 (6 bases each). Germline-derived CDR1 and CDR2 are SGHTA and FQGNSA. V lost 4 bases and J lost 4, with 19 bases in between. This CDR3 has 16 amino acids. This CDR3 is CASSSFGGPYRETQYF. In DNA form, the CDR3 reads TGTGCCAGCAGCTCTTTTGGGGGGCCATATAGAGAGACCCAGTACTTC.

In this sample, this clonotype turned up many times. The V and J genes are TRBV10-1 and TRBJ1-5; D gene ambiguous. CDR3 length: 16 residues. The V gene's germline CDR1 is WNHNN and CDR2 SYGVQD (reference sequence). V was cut by 7 bases and J by 3 bases, with 19 bases left in between. The CDR3 DNA sequence: TGCGCCAGCAACATTTGCCCCAAGGATCCCAATCAGCCCCAGCATTTT. As protein: CASNICPKDPNQPQHF.

This clonotype was observed at least ten times. The V gene is TRBV20-1, the J gene TRBJ1-1; D is uncertain. V was pared by 2 bases and J by 3 bases, with 19 bases between. This CDR3 comprises 16 residues. Germline V gene data show CDR1 as DFQATT and CDR2 as SNEGSKA (reference sequence). DNA of the CDR3: TGCAGTGCTAGATCCGCCTGGACTCAGGAGGACACTGAAGCTTTCTTT. It specifies CSARSAWTQEDTEAFF.

This chain links TRBV10-1 with TRBJ2-7, with 9 bases aligning to TRBD1. Germline lookup yields CDR1 WNHNN and CDR2 SYGVQD (reference sequence). Trimming at V came to 8 bases and at J to 4 bases, leaving 12 bases not matched to a gene. The CDR3 has 15 residues. The CDR3 loop reads CASSSGQGLKYEQYF. CDR3 DNA: TGCGCCAGCTCATCCGGACAGGGGTTGAAATACGAGCAGTACTTC.

In this sample, this clonotype turned up many times. The chain combines TRBV7-9 with TRBJ2-3; the D gene is possibly TRBD1 (6 bases). V was pared by 5 bases and J by 3 bases, with 24 bases between. Germline CDR1 is SEHNR and CDR2 is FQNEAQ (reference sequence). The CDR3 runs to 18 residues. The chain's CDR3 is CASSGPLRVTGKTDTQYF. CDR3 DNA: TGTGCCAGCAGCGGTCCCCTGCGGGTCACAGGGAAGACAGATACGCAGTATTTT.

This clonotype was recorded many times. The V and J genes are TRBV28 and TRBJ2-7, with 10 bases fitting TRBD2. With V trimmed by 3 bases and J by 3 bases, 8 bases remained unmatched. This CDR3 region has 16 residues. The germline V gene has CDR1 MDHEN and CDR2 SYDVKM. CDR3 amino acids: CASSFLAGVSIYEQYF. Written as DNA, the CDR3 is TGTGCCAGCAGTTTCCTAGCGGGAGTCTCGATCTACGAGCAGTACTTC.

This clonotype was seen more than once but under ten times. The chain employs TRBV7-9 and TRBJ2-1; D unclear. This CDR3 is 11 amino acids long. The V gene lost 6 bases and the J gene lost 9 bases, with 9 bases spanning the gap. CDR1 and CDR2 (germline): SEHNR, FQNEAQ (reference sequence). The CDR3 sequence is CASSHLGEQFF. The DNA of the CDR3 is TGTGCCAGCAGTCACCTGGGTGAGCAGTTCTTC. Full variable domain (rest looked up from reference TRBV7-9 and TRBJ2-1): DTGVSQNPRHKITKRGQNVTFRCDPISEHNRLYWYRQTLGQGPEFLTYFQNEAQLEKSRLLSDRFSAERPKGSFSTLEIQRTEQGDSAMYLCASSHLGEQFFGPGTRLTVL.

This clonotype was observed many times. The chain recombines TRBV6-1 with TRBJ1-1, with D uncertain. Trimming took 5 bases from V and 1 from J, leaving 14 bases between them. The germline V gene encodes CDR1 MNHNS and CDR2 SASEGT. The CDR3 extends over 15 amino acids. The CDR3 DNA sequence: TGTGCCAGCAGTCAGTATAAGGGCCAGAACACTGAAGCTTTCTTT. Protein sequence: CASSQYKGQNTEAFF.

This clonotype was recorded a few times. The chain couples TRBV20-1 to TRBJ2-1; tentative D call: TRBD1 (6 bases). The CDR3 length is 14 residues. Trimming cost V 5 bases and J 2 bases, with 13 bases left between them. Germline loops: CDR1 DFQATT, CDR2 SNEGSKA (reference sequence). Here the CDR3 DNA reads TGCAGTGCTGATGACAGGTATCCCTACAATGAGCAGTTCTTC. Translation gives CSADDRYPYNEQFF.

The sample holds many counts of this clonotype. The chain couples TRBV6-2 or TRBV6-3 to TRBJ1-5, with D unclear. Germline lookup yields CDR1 MNHEY and CDR2 SVGEGT. V shed 0 bases and J shed 2 bases, with 11 bases lying between them. CDR3 length: 16 amino acids. The CDR3 loop is CASSYSKPEGNQPQHF. CDR3 in DNA: TGTGCCAGCAGTTACTCGAAACCCGAGGGCAATCAGCCCCAGCATTTT.

Many counts were recorded for this clonotype. The rearrangement joins TRBV5-1 to TRBJ2-1; perhaps TRBD2 as D (5 bases). The germline CDR1 and CDR2 sequences are SGHRS and YFSETQ. V shed 0 bases and J shed 8 bases, with 18 bases lying between them. CDR3 size: 16 residues. The CDR3 protein is CASSLGELDAGDEQFF. CDR3 in DNA: TGCGCCAGCAGCTTGGGGGAACTAGATGCGGGCGATGAGCAGTTCTTC. Drawing the rest from reference TRBV5-1 and TRBJ2-1, the complete variable domain is KAGVTQTPRYLIKTRGQQVTLSCSPISGHRSVSWYQQTPGQGLQFLFEYFSETQRNKGNFPGRFSGRQFSNSRSEMNVSTLELGDSALYLCASSLGELDAGDEQFFGPGTRLTVL.

Concerning this clonotype: Since a much larger clone is just one base distant, this may be a read error. This chain uses TRBV12-3 or TRBV12-4 with TRBJ2-1; 11 bases line up with TRBD2. The CDR3 is 16 residues long. The ends lost 5 bases at V and 0 bases at J; junction bases unmatched: 3. CDR3 sequence reads: CASSVGLADSYNEQFF. For the CDR3, the DNA is TGTGCCAGCAGTGTGGGACTAGCGGACTCCTACAATGAGCAGTTCTTC.

This clonotype was seen more than once but under ten times. The chain recombines TRBV7-9 with TRBJ1-4; D perhaps matches TRBD1 (5 bases). The CDR3 extends over 15 amino acids. Germline CDR1 and CDR2: SEHNR and FQNEAQ (reference sequence). V lost 5 bases, J lost 5 bases, and 15 bases lay in between. For the CDR3, the DNA is TGTGCCAGCAGCCAGACGGGACGAATCAATGAAAAACTGTTTTTT. Its translation: CASSQTGRINEKLFF.

The chain uses TRBV7-9 and TRBJ2-5; 12 bases line up with TRBD2. The V gene's germline CDR1 is SEHNR and CDR2 FQNEAQ (reference sequence). This CDR3 region has 15 residues. The J segment lost 3 bases and the V segment lost 5 bases, leaving 4 bases of the junction unmatched. The CDR3 loop reads CASSKLAGGKETQYF. The CDR3, as DNA: TGTGCCAGCAGCAAGCTAGCGGGAGGGAAAGAGACCCAGTACTTC.

The chain employs TRBV20-1 and TRBJ2-1; TRBD2 matches at 8 bases. The CDR3 totals 17 residues. The germline V gene has CDR1 DFQATT and CDR2 SNEGSKA (reference sequence). After removal of 5 bases from V and 4 bases from J, the junction contained 16 bases not matched to a gene. CDR3 in amino acids: CSALAGLGSGIYNEQFF. Written as DNA, the CDR3 is TGCAGTGCTCTCGCCGGTCTAGGTAGCGGGATATACAATGAGCAGTTCTTC.

This clonotype was detected many times. The chain joins TRBV7-2 to TRBJ2-5; no definite D call. The germline V gene encodes CDR1 SGHTA and CDR2 FQGNSA. The V and J ends lost 3 bases and 5 bases respectively, with 10 bases between them. This CDR3 is built from 13 residues. CDR3 residues: CASSFSYGETQYF. The DNA of the CDR3 is TGTGCCAGCAGCTTCTCCTATGGGGAGACCCAGTACTTC. Using reference TRBV7-2 and TRBJ2-5 for the parts outside the CDR3, the full variable domain is GAGVSQSPSNKVTEKGKDVELRCDPISGHTALYWYRQSLGQGLEFLIYFQGNSAPDKSGLPSDRFSAERTGGSVSTLTIQRTQQEDSAVYLCASSFSYGETQYFGPGTRLLVL.

The J gene is TRBJ1-1, the V gene TRBV28; perhaps TRBD1 as D (5 bases). Trimming took 6 bases from V and 6 from J, leaving 17 bases between them. This CDR3 contains 14 residues. Germline CDR1 reads MDHEN; CDR2 reads SYDVKM. This CDR3 reads CASSQGEVGAEAFF. CDR3 nucleotides: TGTGCCAGCAGCCAAGGGGAGGTAGGTGCTGAAGCTTTCTTT.

This clonotype has at least ten counts. This chain joins TRBV19 and TRBJ2-5; 7 bases match TRBD2. Trimming removed 5 bases from V and 2 bases from J; junction bases left unmatched: 8. The CDR3 totals 15 residues. CDR1 and CDR2 from the germline V gene are LNHDA and SQIVND (reference sequence). The DNA for the CDR3 is TGTGCCAGTAGTGTTAGCGCGGGAGTTCAAGAGACCCAGTACTTC. It codes for CASSVSAGVQETQYF.

As regards this clonotype: Being one base from a much bigger clone, this may be a read error. CDR3 sequence reads: CAIMRALDLHNEQFF. The CDR3 DNA reads TGTGCCATCATGAGGGCGCTAGACTTACACAATGAGCAGTTCTTC. The chain joins TRBV10-3 to TRBJ2-1; D may be TRBD2 (5 bases). The germline CDR1 and CDR2 sequences are ENHRY and SYGVKD. This CDR3 is 15 amino acids long. The V end was cut by 7 bases, the J end by 5 bases, with 18 bases between.

This clonotype was seen more than once but under ten times. This sequence joins TRBV7-9 and TRBJ2-2; 8 bases are a match to TRBD2. Germline-derived CDR1 and CDR2 are SEHNR and FQNEAQ (reference sequence). After removal of 5 bases from V and 4 bases from J, the junction contained 9 bases not matched to a gene. The CDR3 runs 16 residues. The DNA for the CDR3 is TGTGCCAGCAGCCGCGGGGCGGGAGGCAGCACCGGGGAGCTGTTTTTT. This translates into CASSRGAGGSTGELFF.

This clonotype was seen ten or more times. J is TRBJ2-1 and V is TRBV5-6; no clear D. Germline CDR1 SGHDT, CDR2 YYEEEE. Trimming pared 2 bases from V and 6 bases from J, leaving 9 bases between. The CDR3 is made up of 13 amino acids. The chain's CDR3 is CASSFLTSNEQFF. CDR3 DNA: TGTGCCAGCAGCTTCCTGACCAGCAATGAGCAGTTCTTC.

With regard to this clonotype: A far more abundant clone sits one base away, making this likely a read error. The J gene is TRBJ1-1, the V gene TRBV11-2; a weak D match, TRBD1 (5 bases). This CDR3 is built from 14 residues. The germline V gene has CDR1 SGHAT and CDR2 FQNNGV. V was cut by 6 bases and J by 3 bases, with 14 bases left in between. For the CDR3, the DNA is TGTGCCAGCAGGAAAGTGGGGCCCTACACTGAAGCTTTCTTT. This codes for CASRKVGPYTEAFF.

This clonotype has ten or more counts. This chain connects TRBV18 to TRBJ1-2, with a weak D call TRBD1 (6 bases). Deletions cut 8 bases from V and 2 bases from J, with 15 bases between. The germline V gene encodes CDR1 KGHSH and CDR2 LQKENI. CDR3 length: 14 residues. The CDR3 nucleotides are TGTGCCAGCAGCCCAGGTACAGGGAACTATGGCTACACCTTC. Amino acids: CASSPGTGNYGYTF.

This clonotype was counted many times. The CDR3: CASRRQGNTGELFF. In nucleotides, the CDR3 is TGTGCCAGCAGGAGACAGGGGAACACCGGGGAGCTGTTTTTT. This chain joins TRBV2 and TRBJ2-2; 7 bases are a match to TRBD1. The V segment lost 6 bases and the J segment 1 base; nucleotides outside the gene matches: 2. Looked up from germline, CDR1 is SNHLY and CDR2 is FYNNEI. CDR3 length equals 14 residues.

The V and J genes are TRBV28 and TRBJ1-2, with D possibly being TRBD1 (5 bases). V gave up 3 bases and J gave up 8 bases, with 16 bases separating them. The CDR3 length is 14 residues. Germline V gives CDR1 MDHEN, CDR2 SYDVKM. The CDR3 nucleotides read TGTGCCAGCAGTTTTTCGGCAGGGAGGTACGGCTACACCTTC. This encodes CASSFSAGRYGYTF.

This clonotype was observed at least ten times. The J gene is TRBJ2-2, the V gene TRBV6-2 or TRBV6-3, with unresolved D. The length of the CDR3 is 11 residues. V shed 6 bases and J shed 8 bases, with 7 bases lying between them. Germline V gene lookup returns CDR1 MNHEY and CDR2 SVGEGT. The CDR3, as DNA: TGTGCCAGCAGGTCACGTGGGGAGCTGTTTTTT. Translating gives CASRSRGELFF.

This clonotype was recorded at least ten times. J is TRBJ1-2 and V is TRBV18; D perhaps matches TRBD1 (6 bases). With 6 bases removed from V and 14 bases from J, the gap between germline ends came to 19 bases. The germline V gene encodes CDR1 KGHSH and CDR2 LQKENI. The CDR3 extends over 12 amino acids. The CDR3 is CASSLFGGGETF. The CDR3, as DNA: TGTGCCAGCTCCCTTTTTGGGGGCGGGGAAACCTTC.